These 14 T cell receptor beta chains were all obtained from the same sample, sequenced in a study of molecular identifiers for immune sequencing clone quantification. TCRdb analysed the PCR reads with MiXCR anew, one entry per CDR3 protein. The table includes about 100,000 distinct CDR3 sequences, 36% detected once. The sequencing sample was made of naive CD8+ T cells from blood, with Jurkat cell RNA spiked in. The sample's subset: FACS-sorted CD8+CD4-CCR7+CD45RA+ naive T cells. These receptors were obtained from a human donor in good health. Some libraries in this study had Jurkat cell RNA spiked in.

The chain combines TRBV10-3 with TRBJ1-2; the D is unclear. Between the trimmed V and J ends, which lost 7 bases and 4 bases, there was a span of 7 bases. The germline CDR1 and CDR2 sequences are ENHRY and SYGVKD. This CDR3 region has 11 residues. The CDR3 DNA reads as TGTGCCATCACGACGGGCTATGGCTACACCTTC. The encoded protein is CAITTGYGYTF.

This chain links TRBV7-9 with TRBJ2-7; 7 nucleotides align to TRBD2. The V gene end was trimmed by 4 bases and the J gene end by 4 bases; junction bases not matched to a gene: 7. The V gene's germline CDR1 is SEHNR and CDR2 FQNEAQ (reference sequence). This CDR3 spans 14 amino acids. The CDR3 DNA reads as TGTGCCAGCAGCTGGGGGGGGGTCCAGTACGAGCAGTACTTC. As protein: CASSWGGVQYEQYF.

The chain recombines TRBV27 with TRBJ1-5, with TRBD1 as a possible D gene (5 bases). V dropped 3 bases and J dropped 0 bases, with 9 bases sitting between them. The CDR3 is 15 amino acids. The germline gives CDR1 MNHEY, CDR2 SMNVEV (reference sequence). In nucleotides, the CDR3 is TGTGCCAGCAGTTTTACAGGTTATAGCAATCAGCCCCAGCATTTT. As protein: CASSFTGYSNQPQHF.

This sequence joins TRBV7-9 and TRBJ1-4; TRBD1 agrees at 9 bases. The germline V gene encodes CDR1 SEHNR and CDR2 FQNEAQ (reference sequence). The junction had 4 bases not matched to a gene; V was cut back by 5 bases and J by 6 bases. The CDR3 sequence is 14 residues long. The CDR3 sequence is CASSTTGGDEKLFF. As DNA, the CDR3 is TGTGCCAGCAGCACGACAGGGGGGGATGAAAAACTGTTTTTT.

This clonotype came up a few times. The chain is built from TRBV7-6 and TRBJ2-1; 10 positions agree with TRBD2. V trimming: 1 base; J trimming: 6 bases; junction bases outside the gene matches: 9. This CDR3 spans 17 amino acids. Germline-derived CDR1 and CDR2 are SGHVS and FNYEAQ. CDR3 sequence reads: CASSLVKAGGPVNEQFF. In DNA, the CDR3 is TGTGCCAGCAGCTTAGTAAAAGCGGGAGGGCCGGTCAATGAGCAGTTCTTC.

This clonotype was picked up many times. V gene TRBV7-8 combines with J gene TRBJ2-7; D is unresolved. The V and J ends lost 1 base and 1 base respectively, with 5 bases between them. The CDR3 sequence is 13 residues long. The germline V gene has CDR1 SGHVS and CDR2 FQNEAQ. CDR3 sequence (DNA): TGTGCCAGCAGCTTAGTCAGTTCCTACGAGCAGTACTTC. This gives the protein CASSLVSSYEQYF.

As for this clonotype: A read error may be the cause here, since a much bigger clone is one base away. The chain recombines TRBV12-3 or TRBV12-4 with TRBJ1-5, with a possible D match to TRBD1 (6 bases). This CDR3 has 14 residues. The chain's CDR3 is CASRLGGTHQPQHF. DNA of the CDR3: TGTGCCAGCAGATTAGGGGGTACTCATCAGCCCCAGCATTTT.

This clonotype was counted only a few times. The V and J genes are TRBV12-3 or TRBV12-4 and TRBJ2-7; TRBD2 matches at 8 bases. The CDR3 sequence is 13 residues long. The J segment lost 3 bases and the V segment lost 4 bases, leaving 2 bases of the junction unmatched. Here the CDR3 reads CASSSSGFYEQYF. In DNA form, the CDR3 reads TGTGCCAGCAGTTCTAGCGGGTTCTACGAGCAGTACTTC.

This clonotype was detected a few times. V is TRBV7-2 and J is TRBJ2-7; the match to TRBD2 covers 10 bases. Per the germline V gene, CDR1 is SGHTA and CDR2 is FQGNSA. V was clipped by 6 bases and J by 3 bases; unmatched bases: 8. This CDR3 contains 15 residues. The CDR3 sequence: CASRTGTSVHYEQYF. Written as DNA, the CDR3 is TGTGCCAGCAGAACCGGGACTAGCGTACACTACGAGCAGTACTTC.

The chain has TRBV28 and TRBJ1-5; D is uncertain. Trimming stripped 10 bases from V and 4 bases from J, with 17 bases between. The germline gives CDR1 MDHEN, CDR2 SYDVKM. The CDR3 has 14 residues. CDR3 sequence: CAIRAPQVNQPQHF. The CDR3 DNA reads TGTGCCATCCGAGCCCCCCAGGTTAATCAGCCCCAGCATTTT.

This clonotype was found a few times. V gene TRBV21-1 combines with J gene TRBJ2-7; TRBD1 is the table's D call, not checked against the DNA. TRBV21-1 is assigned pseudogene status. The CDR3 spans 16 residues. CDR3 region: CASSKLNRQGFYEQYF. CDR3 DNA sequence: TGTGCCAGCAGCAAACTCAATCGACAGGGGTTCTACGAGCAGTACTTC.

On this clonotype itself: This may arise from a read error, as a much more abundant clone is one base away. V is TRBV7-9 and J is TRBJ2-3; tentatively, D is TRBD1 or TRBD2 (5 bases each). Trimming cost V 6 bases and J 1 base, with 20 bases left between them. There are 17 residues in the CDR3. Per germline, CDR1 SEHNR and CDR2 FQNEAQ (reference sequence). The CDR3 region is CASRSPWDVLRTDTQYF. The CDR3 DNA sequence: TGTGCCAGCAGATCCCCTTGGGACGTGCTGCGCACAGATACGCAGTATTTT. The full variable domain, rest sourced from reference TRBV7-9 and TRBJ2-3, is DTGVSQNPRHKITKRGQNVTFRCDPISEHNRLYWYRQTLGQGPEFLTYFQNEAQLEKSRLLSDRFSAERPKGSFSTLEIQRTEQGDSAMYLCASRSPWDVLRTDTQYFGPGTRLTVL.

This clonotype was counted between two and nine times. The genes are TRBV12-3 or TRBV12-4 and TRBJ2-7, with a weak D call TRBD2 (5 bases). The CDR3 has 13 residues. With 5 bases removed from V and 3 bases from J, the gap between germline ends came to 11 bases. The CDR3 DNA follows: TGTGCCAGCAGTCCCGAGGGCTTCTACGAGCAGTACTTC. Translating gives CASSPEGFYEQYF.

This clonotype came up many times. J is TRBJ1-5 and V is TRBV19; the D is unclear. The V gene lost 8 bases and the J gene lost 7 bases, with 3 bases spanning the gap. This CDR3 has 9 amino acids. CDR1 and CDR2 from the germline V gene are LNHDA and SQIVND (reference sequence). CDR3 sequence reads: CASGQPQHF. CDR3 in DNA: TGTGCCAGTGGACAGCCCCAGCATTTT.